These 18 T cell receptor beta chains were all obtained from the same sample, sequenced in a study of shared clonotypes between healthy human individuals. The method was immunoSEQ multiplex PCR; TCRdb's version includes in-frame clones alone and lacks a portion of them. This table holds 2.5 million or so clones, around 90% found once. The source material was naive CD4+ T cells sorted from blood. Specified subset: CD45RA+ positively selected. Receptor source: a man between 18 and 29 years old in good health.

The chain carries TRBV6-4 and TRBJ1-6; no clear D gene. This CDR3 has 13 residues. The germline V and J ends were trimmed by 2 bases and 14 bases, with 13 bases remaining between them. Per the germline V gene, CDR1 is MRHNA and CDR2 is SNTAGT. The CDR3 DNA reads as TGTGCCAGCAGTGACCAAACGGGCGGATCCCTCCACTTT. It translates to CASSDQTGGSLHF.

V and J are TRBV5-1 and TRBJ2-5, with 10 bases that match TRBD2. Germline V gene data show CDR1 as SGHRS and CDR2 as YFSETQ. This CDR3 is built from 16 residues. V gave up 0 bases and J gave up 2 bases; unmatched junction bases: 4. CDR3 sequence reads: CASSLVPAGGQETQYF. CDR3 DNA: TGCGCCAGCAGCTTGGTTCCAGCGGGGGGGCAAGAGACCCAGTACTTC.

The chain uses TRBV6-5 and TRBJ2-7; 9 bases match TRBD2. The length of the CDR3 is 14 residues. Per the germline V gene, CDR1 is MNHEY and CDR2 is SVGAGI. J gave up 6 bases and V 5 bases, and 8 bases lay outside the gene matches. The chain's CDR3 is CASSPVAGVVEQYF. The CDR3 bases are TGTGCCAGCAGTCCTGTAGCGGGAGTAGTCGAGCAGTACTTC.

This clone has only one observation. The chain carries TRBV4-2 and TRBJ2-3, with 11 bases lining up with TRBD2. The CDR3 length is 17 residues. Trimming at V came to 2 bases and at J to 4 bases, leaving 8 bases not matched to a gene. The germline V gene encodes CDR1 LGHNA and CDR2 YNFKEQ. The CDR3 reads CASSQQFLAGGADTQYF. The CDR3 DNA sequence: TGTGCCAGCAGCCAACAATTTCTAGCGGGGGGCGCAGATACGCAGTATTTT.

The rearrangement joins TRBV30 to TRBJ1-6; D is ambiguous. In germline, CDR1 is GTSNPN, CDR2 SVGIG (reference sequence). The CDR3 loop spans 16 amino acids. The V and J ends lost 0 bases and 9 bases respectively, with 18 bases between them. The CDR3 region has the DNA TGTGCCTGGAGTGTAGGACCGGTCACGGGCGGTTCACCCCTCCACTTT. Amino acid sequence: CAWSVGPVTGGSPLHF.

V is TRBV10-3 and J is TRBJ2-1; D is possibly TRBD2 (5 bases). The germline V gene has CDR1 ENHRY and CDR2 SYGVKD. This CDR3 region has 13 residues. The V and J ends lost 6 bases and 3 bases respectively, with 9 bases between them. This CDR3 reads CAIRDGLYNEQFF. The DNA of the CDR3 is TGTGCCATCAGGGACGGACTCTACAATGAGCAGTTCTTC.

The chain uses TRBV6-6 and TRBJ2-2, with 7 bases identical to TRBD1. Germline V CDR1 and CDR2: MNHNY, SVGAGI (reference sequence). The CDR3 totals 14 residues. V lost 5 bases, J lost 2 bases, and 2 bases stayed unmatched. The CDR3 sequence: CASSGTDNTGELFF. The CDR3 DNA reads TGTGCCAGCAGTGGGACAGATAACACCGGGGAGCTGTTTTTT.

Details on this clone: Other DNA sequences in the same sample also yield this CDR3. This chain links TRBV18 with TRBJ2-5; no definite D call. The germline V and J ends were trimmed by 2 bases and 2 bases, with 9 bases remaining between them. The CDR3 consists of 14 residues. Germline V gene data show CDR1 as KGHSH and CDR2 as LQKENI. Written as DNA, the CDR3 is TGTGCCAGCTCACCAGGTGGTGGACAAGAGACCCAGTACTTC. This codes for CASSPGGGQETQYF.

Comments on this clone: Mismatch with germline at one junction end may stem from a read error. The chain combines TRBV7-6 with TRBJ2-7; weak D call: TRBD1 (6 bases). Germline V gene lookup returns CDR1 SGHVS and CDR2 FNYEAQ. The CDR3 extends over 13 amino acids. CDR3 nucleotide sequence: TGTGCCAGCAGCTTAGGACGGACAGCCGTCTTGGACTTC. Protein: CASSLGRTAVLDF.

V is TRBV6-5 and J is TRBJ1-2; the D gene is possibly TRBD1 (5 bases). Deletions cut 5 bases from V and 7 bases from J, with 20 bases between. Germline V gene sequence: CDR1 MNHEY, CDR2 SVGAGI. CDR3 size: 15 residues. The CDR3 spells CASSRDSGIGTGYTF. The CDR3 DNA sequence: TGTGCCAGCAGTCGGGACTCCGGAATCGGAACTGGCTACACCTTC.

A word on this clone: Other DNA sequences in the same sample also yield this CDR3. CDR3 nucleotides: TGTGCCAGCTCACCCAACCGGGACACTGAAGCTTTCTTT. It translates to CASSPNRDTEAFF. The chain combines TRBV18 with TRBJ1-1, with unresolved D. Trimming removed 3 bases from V and 3 bases from J, with 8 bases in between. In germline, CDR1 is KGHSH, CDR2 LQKENI. The CDR3 is 13 residues long. Using reference TRBV18 and TRBJ1-1 for the parts outside the CDR3, the full variable domain is NAGVMQNPRHLVRRRGQEARLRCSPMKGHSHVYWYRQLPEEGLKFMVYLQKENIIDESGMPKERFSAEFPKEGPSILRIQQVVRGDSAAYFCASSPNRDTEAFFGQGTRLTVV.

V and J are TRBV28 and TRBJ2-3; D not resolved. Trimming took 3 bases from V and 2 from J, leaving 6 bases between them. Germline CDR1 MDHEN, CDR2 SYDVKM. The CDR3 is 13 amino acids. The CDR3 sequence is CASSFPHTDTQYF. The DNA of the CDR3 is TGTGCCAGCAGTTTTCCCCACACAGATACGCAGTATTTT.

This chain connects TRBV2 to TRBJ1-6; D is unresolved. V was clipped by 3 bases and J by 1 base, with 7 bases between them. The germline CDR1 and CDR2 sequences are SNHLY and FYNNEI. The CDR3 is 15 residues long. The CDR3 is CASSDESSYNSPLHF. CDR3 bases: TGTGCCAGCAGTGATGAGTCGTCCTATAATTCACCCCTCCACTTT.

This clone was seen a single time. The rearrangement uses TRBV6-6 and TRBJ2-7, with D perhaps TRBD1 (6 bases). Germline V gene data show CDR1 as MNHNY and CDR2 as SVGAGI (reference sequence). The CDR3 consists of 16 residues. V gave up 2 bases and J gave up 0 bases, with 14 bases separating them. CDR3 amino acids: CASSYRAGQSSYEQYF. CDR3 DNA sequence: TGTGCCAGCAGTTACAGAGCCGGACAGAGCTCCTACGAGCAGTACTTC.

V and J are TRBV15 and TRBJ1-1; D remains ambiguous. CDR1 is LNHNV and CDR2 is YYDKDF in the germline V gene (reference sequence). This CDR3 region has 14 residues. The V and J ends lost 0 bases and 6 bases respectively, with 11 bases between them. The CDR3 bases are TGTGCCACCAGCAGAGAGAACGGTGGAGCTGAAGCTTTCTTT. This translates into CATSRENGGAEAFF.

This chain links TRBV5-1 with TRBJ2-5; 8 bases are shared with TRBD2. The J call is uncertain, as TRBJ2-7 better fits the DNA end. CDR3 length: 15 residues. Germline V gives CDR1 SGHRS, CDR2 YFSETQ. The CDR3 protein is CASSLPGGDTYEQYF. As DNA, the CDR3 is TGCGCCAGCAGCTTACCCGGGGGGGACACCTACGAGCAGTACTTC.

The chain employs TRBV19 and TRBJ2-2; D is unclear. This CDR3 is built from 14 residues. Trimming cost V 10 bases and J 4 bases, with 16 bases left between them. CDR1 LNHDA and CDR2 SQIVND come from the germline V gene (reference sequence). CDR3 sequence: CATTTRWATGELFF. The DNA for the CDR3 is TGTGCCACTACAACGAGGTGGGCCACCGGGGAGCTGTTTTTT.

CDR3 sequence reads: CASSDRDRGRYNEQFF. The CDR3 DNA reads as TGCGCCAGCAGTGATAGGGACAGGGGAAGGTACAATGAGCAGTTCTTC. This chain joins TRBV10-2 and TRBJ2-1; 10 nucleotides line up with TRBD1. Germline CDR1 is WSHSY and CDR2 is SAAADI. Trimming took 3 bases from V and 4 from J; bases not matched to a gene: 6. The CDR3 is 16 amino acids.